This TCR beta chain was sequenced during a study of sequential checkpoint blockade in melanoma. Study context: Randomization was 1:1 between first-line nivolumab→ipilimumab and ipilimumab→nivolumab. Each arm's sequence ended with maintenance nivolumab.

Clones were read by immunoSEQ multiplex PCR, and TCRdb kept only the in-frame ones, dropping some. The top ten hold less than 6% of the sample, which has under 45,000 clones, around four fifths seen once. Treatment in this sample: randomized to nivolumab then ipilimumab (arm A) or the reverse (arm B). Patients had received no earlier DNA-damaging chemotherapy. From thawed PBMCs, live CD3+CD8+ cells negative for CD19 and CD56 were sorted. Trimming left V 0 bases short and J 5 bases short, with 11 bases between. CDR3 length: 14 residues. Germline values: CDR1 SGDLS, CDR2 YYNGEE. This sequence joins TRBV9 and TRBJ2-5; a possible D gene is TRBD1 (5 bases). The sequence came from a human donor with melanoma. Sequencing was performed on CD8+ T cells sorted from blood (inferred from file names), taken from a patient given nivolumab and ipilimumab in sequence. The CDR3 region has the DNA TGTGCCAGCAGCGTAGGGGGCGCTTGGGAGACCCAGTACTTC. It yields the protein CASSVGGAWETQYF.